One and the same sample provided the 16 T cell receptor beta chains below, sequenced in a study of blood T cell repertoires in COVID-19. Generated by immunoSEQ multiplex PCR, the TCRdb table keeps only in-frame clones and is missing some. This table has around 500,000 clones, approximately 85% appearing once. Sequenced: peripheral blood. The receptors shown here come from a human donor in a cohort sampled during active COVID-19.

The chain carries TRBV19 and TRBJ2-7, with a possible D match to TRBD2 (5 bases). Germline V gene data show CDR1 as LNHDA and CDR2 as SQIVND (reference sequence). This CDR3 spans 12 amino acids. Trimming shortened V by 2 bases and J by 5 bases, and 7 bases separated the two germline ends. CDR3 DNA sequence: TGTGCCAGTAGTATAACGGGAAACGAGCAGTACTTC. Its translation: CASSITGNEQYF.

The chain recombines TRBV2 with TRBJ2-7, with 10 bases matching TRBD1. Germline V gives CDR1 SNHLY, CDR2 FYNNEI. V trimming: 5 bases; J trimming: 7 bases; junction bases outside the gene matches: 17. This CDR3 region has 17 residues. Here the CDR3 reads CASSIISGTGDSGEQYF. The CDR3 bases are TGTGCCAGCAGTATCATCTCAGGGACAGGGGATAGCGGTGAGCAGTACTTC.

The chain joins TRBV5-4 to TRBJ2-5; 14 nucleotides match TRBD2. V lost 4 bases to trimming and J lost 5 bases; unmatched junction nucleotides: 13. The germline CDR1 and CDR2 sequences are SGHNT and YYREEE (reference sequence). The CDR3 sequence is 18 residues long. The CDR3 spells CASSPGTSGRERTETQYF. The CDR3 DNA reads as TGTGCCAGCAGCCCGGGGACTAGCGGGAGAGAGCGTACGGAGACCCAGTACTTC.

The sample holds a few counts of this clone. This chain connects TRBV2 to TRBJ2-5; 8 positions match TRBD2. The CDR3 sequence is 16 residues long. CDR1 is SNHLY, CDR2 FYNNEI, per germline. Trimming took 2 bases from V and 5 from J; bases not matched to a gene: 10. In nucleotides, the CDR3 is TGTGCCAGCAGTGAATCCAGCGGGAGTGCCTGGGAGACCCAGTACTTC. Translated: CASSESSGSAWETQYF.

V gene TRBV9 combines with J gene TRBJ2-3; D perhaps matches TRBD1 (5 bases). Germline loops: CDR1 SGDLS, CDR2 YYNGEE. V was pared by 4 bases and J by 3 bases, with 18 bases between. This CDR3 is built from 16 residues. Here the CDR3 DNA reads TGTGCCAGCAGCCCTAATTCAGGGAAAGGGACAGATACGCAGTATTTT. Amino acid sequence: CASSPNSGKGTDTQYF.

The V call is TRBV5-8, the J call TRBJ2-2, with 7 nucleotides matching TRBD1. The CDR3 has 16 amino acids. The V gene end was trimmed by 5 bases and the J gene end by 5 bases; junction bases not matched to a gene: 12. Germline CDR1 SGHTS, CDR2 YDEGEE. CDR3 sequence reads: CASSVQGSVRTGELFF. The CDR3 bases are TGTGCCAGCAGTGTACAGGGGTCGGTTCGGACCGGGGAGCTGTTTTTT.

The chain carries TRBV9 and TRBJ1-2; 8 positions match TRBD1. The CDR3 runs 13 residues. Germline V lookup: CDR1 SGDLS, CDR2 YYNGEE. The V and J ends lost 3 bases and 7 bases, in that order; junction bases with no gene match: 5. This CDR3 is CASSDRGFGGYTF. The CDR3 DNA follows: TGTGCCAGCAGCGACAGGGGGTTCGGTGGCTACACCTTC.

This clone was seen just once. This chain connects TRBV9 to TRBJ2-1, with D perhaps TRBD1 (7 bases). V lost 7 bases to trimming and J lost 4 bases, with 18 bases between them. This CDR3 has 15 residues. From germline, CDR1 is SGDLS and CDR2 YYNGEE. The CDR3 region has the DNA TGTGCCAGCGCCCAGGGGGACGGGACTTACAATGAGCAGTTCTTC. Protein sequence: CASAQGDGTYNEQFF. The full variable domain, completed using reference TRBV9 and TRBJ2-1, is DSGVTQTPKHLITATGQRVTLRCSPRSGDLSVYWYQQSLDQGLQFLIQYYNGEERAKGNILERFSAQQFPDLHSELNLSSLELGDSALYFCASAQGDGTYNEQFFGPGTRLTVL.

The DNA of the CDR3 is TGTGCCAGCAGCTCAAGGACAGCTAGAGCTGAAAAACTGTTTTTT. This translates into CASSSRTARAEKLFF. The chain recombines TRBV5-6 with TRBJ1-4; maybe TRBD1 (6 bases). Per the germline V gene, CDR1 is SGHDT and CDR2 is YYEEEE. The V gene lost 3 bases and the J gene lost 7 bases, with 16 bases spanning the gap. CDR3 length equals 15 residues.

The genes are TRBV28 and TRBJ1-5; D is unresolved. The CDR3 is 14 amino acids. Per the germline V gene, CDR1 is MDHEN and CDR2 is SYDVKM. Trimming removed 2 bases from V and 4 bases from J, with 9 bases in between. This CDR3 is CASSLPGLNQPQHF. As DNA, the CDR3 is TGTGCCAGCAGTTTACCGGGTCTTAATCAGCCCCAGCATTTT.

The chain joins TRBV7-2 to TRBJ1-2, with TRBD1 as a possible D gene (6 bases). This CDR3 contains 17 residues. CDR1 and CDR2 from the germline V gene are SGHTA and FQGNSA. Trimming cost V 4 bases and J 8 bases, with 26 bases left between them. CDR3 amino acids: CASSYAYGRQGSEGYTF. For the CDR3, the DNA is TGTGCCAGCAGCTATGCTTATGGTCGGCAGGGGAGTGAGGGCTACACCTTC.

The rearrangement joins TRBV11-1 to TRBJ2-5; TRBD1 aligns across 7 bases. The V segment lost 5 bases and the J segment 5 bases; nucleotides outside the gene matches: 11. This CDR3 comprises 15 residues. Germline V gene data show CDR1 as SGHAT and CDR2 as FQDESV (reference sequence). CDR3 DNA sequence: TGTGCCAGCAGCAGGGACAGTGCCGGATTGGAGACCCAGTACTTC. This encodes CASSRDSAGLETQYF.

This chain joins TRBV5-1 and TRBJ2-7, with 14 nucleotides matching TRBD2. The CDR3 has 17 amino acids. Per germline, CDR1 SGHRS and CDR2 YFSETQ. V dropped 2 bases and J dropped 3; count of bases not matched to a gene: 7. CDR3 sequence: CASSFGTSGSGVYEQYF. The CDR3 DNA follows: TGCGCCAGCAGCTTTGGGACTAGCGGGAGCGGGGTCTACGAGCAGTACTTC.

The chain is built from TRBV29-1 and TRBJ2-4; perhaps TRBD1 as D (5 bases). V was trimmed by 2 bases and J by 1 base, leaving 12 bases between them. The CDR3 extends over 15 amino acids. Per germline, CDR1 SQVTM and CDR2 ANQGSEA. CDR3 sequence reads: CSVERQGRAKNIQYF. The CDR3 DNA reads TGCAGCGTTGAAAGGCAGGGAAGGGCCAAAAACATTCAGTACTTC.

The chain recombines TRBV10-3 with TRBJ1-1, with a possible D match to TRBD1 (5 bases). The CDR3 spans 14 residues. Germline lookup yields CDR1 ENHRY and CDR2 SYGVKD. Trimming stripped 8 bases from V and 5 bases from J, with 18 bases between. The CDR3 loop is CAIASGGGQTEAFF. CDR3 DNA sequence: TGTGCCATCGCCTCCGGGGGAGGGCAAACTGAAGCTTTCTTT.

J is TRBJ1-2 and V is TRBV6-2 or TRBV6-3; D possibly corresponds to TRBD1 (5 bases). Germline V gene lookup returns CDR1 MNHEY and CDR2 SVGEGT. This CDR3 is built from 13 residues. The V gene lost 4 bases and the J gene lost 0 bases, with 6 bases spanning the gap. The CDR3 here is CASSWGPNYGYTF. CDR3 in DNA: TGTGCCAGCAGTTGGGGCCCTAACTATGGCTACACCTTC.